One sample yielded the 11 T cell receptor beta chains listed below, sequenced in a study of T cell repertoires in cytomegalovirus infection. A single record per CDR3 protein comes from TCRdb applying MiXCR to the reads. The table records hundreds of thousands of distinct CDR3 sequences, approximately 29% of them present only once. These TCRs are of unknown antigen specificity. The sequenced sample was cultured CD8+ T cells from PBMCs, obtained from culture after CMV antigen stimulation. The receptor set was obtained from a human donor in good health (CMV status not recorded). Some clones in this sample may be carry-over from other donors' samples.

About this clonotype: This likely comes from a read error, as the CDR3 has no conserved phenylalanine or tryptophan at its end. The gene calls are TRBV7-2 and TRBJ2-3, with 7 bases that match TRBD2. This CDR3 has 14 residues. Germline V gene lookup returns CDR1 SGHTA and CDR2 FQGNSA. V gave up 2 bases and J gave up 2 bases; unmatched junction bases: 1. For the CDR3, the DNA is TGTGCCAGCAGCTTAACTAGCGCCACAGATACGCAGTATTCT. Its protein is CASSLTSATDTQYS.

The chain uses TRBV7-9 and TRBJ1-5; 8 bases map to TRBD1. The CDR3 consists of 14 residues. Germline V gene sequence: CDR1 SEHNR, CDR2 FQNEAQ (reference sequence). V was pared by 5 bases and J by 7 bases, with 7 bases of the junction left unmatched. CDR3 DNA sequence: TGTGCCAGCAGCGCAGGACAGGGAGGACAGCCCCAGCATTTT. Amino acids: CASSAGQGGQPQHF.

The chain employs TRBV10-3 and TRBJ2-7; D is perhaps TRBD1 or TRBD2 (5 bases each). Trimming took off 4 bases at V and 0 bases at J, with 7 bases between the two ends. Germline CDR1 reads ENHRY; CDR2 reads SYGVKD. This CDR3 region has 13 residues. CDR3 nucleotides: TGTGCCATCAGTGGGGACCCCTCCTACGAGCAGTACTTC. Translated: CAISGDPSYEQYF.

This clonotype showed up just once. This rearrangement joins TRBV29-1 to TRBJ2-1, with 9 bases aligning to TRBD1. This CDR3 region has 13 residues. CDR1 and CDR2 from the germline V gene are SQVTM and ANQGSEA. With 8 bases clipped from V and 5 bases from J, the junction kept 7 bases outside the gene matches. DNA for the CDR3: TGCAGCATAGGACAGGGGCGAAACAATGAGCAGTTCTTC. It translates to CSIGQGRNNEQFF.

The sample holds a few counts of this clonotype. V usage is TRBV6-6 and J usage is TRBJ2-7; tentative D call: TRBD1 (6 bases). The CDR3 runs 15 residues. The germline gives CDR1 MNHNY, CDR2 SVGAGI (reference sequence). V dropped 10 bases and J dropped 2 bases, with 21 bases sitting between them. The CDR3 DNA reads TGTGCCACCCAATTGAGCAGGGGCCAAACCTACGAGCAGTACTTC. This sequence encodes CATQLSRGQTYEQYF.

The sample holds a few counts of this clonotype. The V and J genes are TRBV6-2 or TRBV6-3 and TRBJ1-1; D is possibly TRBD1 (6 bases). V was pared by 11 bases and J by 5 bases, with 27 bases between. The CDR3 contains 16 residues. Germline CDR1 reads MNHEY; CDR2 reads SVGEGT. The CDR3 spells CAAGVFGGRKWTEAFF. In DNA form, the CDR3 reads TGTGCCGCCGGGGTATTCGGGGGGCGAAAGTGGACTGAAGCTTTCTTT.

Only a few counts were recorded for this clonotype. The chain couples TRBV2 to TRBJ2-3, with 8 bases matching TRBD2. V trimming: 0 bases; J trimming: 5 bases; junction bases outside the gene matches: 10. The V gene's germline CDR1 is SNHLY and CDR2 FYNNEI. CDR3 size: 17 residues. The CDR3 spells CASSEAGLAGAIDTQYF. CDR3 DNA: TGTGCCAGCAGTGAAGCGGGGCTAGCGGGTGCCATAGATACGCAGTATTTT.

The table lists this clonotype with a few counts. This rearrangement joins TRBV29-1 to TRBJ2-1; 8 bases align to TRBD1. V was clipped by 2 bases and J by 10 bases; unmatched bases: 7. The CDR3 length is 13 residues. CDR1 and CDR2 (germline): SQVTM, ANQGSEA. The CDR3 DNA reads as TGCAGCGTTGAATTATTGGACAGGGAGGAGCAGTTCTTC. Amino acids: CSVELLDREEQFF.

The V and J genes are TRBV7-3 and TRBJ1-1, with D possibly TRBD1 on 5 matching bases. Trimming pared 1 base from V and 5 bases from J, leaving 11 bases between. Germline V gene sequence: CDR1 SGHTA, CDR2 FQGTGA. This CDR3 comprises 14 residues. In DNA form, the CDR3 reads TGTGCCAGCAGCTTAAACACAGGCATTACTGAAGCTTTCTTT. Protein product: CASSLNTGITEAFF.

This clonotype was detected only a few times. V is TRBV11-3 and J is TRBJ2-1; 10 bases agree with TRBD2. The trim removed 5 bases at V and 1 base at J, leaving 5 bases unmatched. The CDR3 totals 16 residues. CDR1 SGHNT and CDR2 YENEEA come from the germline V gene. The CDR3 region is CASSLGTSVSYNEQFF. CDR3 bases: TGTGCCAGCAGCCTTGGGACTAGCGTTTCCTACAATGAGCAGTTCTTC.

This clonotype was counted at least ten times. The V gene is TRBV7-2, the J gene TRBJ1-3; D ambiguous. The CDR3 is made up of 15 amino acids. V dropped 1 base and J dropped 0 bases, with 7 bases sitting between them. Germline V gives CDR1 SGHTA, CDR2 FQGNSA. The CDR3: CASSLDDNSGNTIYF. The CDR3 nucleotides read TGTGCCAGCAGCTTAGACGACAACTCTGGAAACACCATATATTTT.